A single sample gave rise to the 17 T cell receptor beta chains below, sequenced in a study of blood T cell repertoires in COVID-19. Clones were read by immunoSEQ multiplex PCR, and TCRdb kept only the in-frame ones, dropping some. The sample has about 95,000 clones; 70% to 85% are singletons. Material: peripheral blood. These receptors were obtained from a human donor in a cohort sampled during active COVID-19.

The V call is TRBV10-1, the J call TRBJ2-4; 9 nucleotides line up with TRBD2. Germline V gene sequence: CDR1 WNHNN, CDR2 SYGVQD (reference sequence). After removal of 2 bases from V and 7 bases from J, the junction contained 12 bases not matched to a gene. This CDR3 comprises 17 residues. The CDR3 region has the DNA TGCGCCAGCAGTGAGGGGGCCGCGGGAGGGCCCCGTAACATTCAGTACTTC. This sequence encodes CASSEGAAGGPRNIQYF.

The chain links TRBV15 to TRBJ1-2; tentative D call: TRBD1 (6 bases). Trimming cost V 3 bases and J 6 bases, with 17 bases left between them. There are 15 residues in the CDR3. Germline-derived CDR1 and CDR2 are LNHNV and YYDKDF (reference sequence). Written as DNA, the CDR3 is TGTGCCACCAGCAGCCCCCTTCAGGGGACCCATGGCTACACCTTC. The encoded protein is CATSSPLQGTHGYTF.

There are a few counts of this clone. V gene TRBV3-1 (or the pseudogene TRBV3-2) combines with J gene TRBJ1-1; 8 nucleotides line up with TRBD1. Germline lookup yields CDR1 LGHDT and CDR2 YNNKEL (reference sequence). The CDR3 loop spans 11 amino acids. Unmatched junction bases numbered 2, after V lost 7 bases and J lost 7 bases. The CDR3 region has the DNA TGTGCCAGCACAGGGGGCATTGAAGCTTTCTTT. Its protein product is CASTGGIEAFF.

This clone was observed once. The chain recombines TRBV7-2 with TRBJ2-5; 8 bases match TRBD1. After removal of 4 bases from V and 4 bases from J, the junction contained 8 bases not matched to a gene. The CDR3 consists of 15 residues. Germline CDR1 is SGHTA and CDR2 is FQGNSA. This CDR3 reads CASSSTRQGRETQYF. The DNA for the CDR3 is TGTGCCAGCAGCTCAACGAGACAGGGGAGAGAGACCCAGTACTTC.

The chain carries TRBV19 and TRBJ2-3; TRBD1 aligns across 7 bases. Germline lookup yields CDR1 LNHDA and CDR2 SQIVND (reference sequence). The CDR3 extends over 14 amino acids. J lost 5 bases, V lost 10 bases, and 12 bases had no gene match. The CDR3: CATTRGPGRDTQYF. CDR3 nucleotide sequence: TGTGCCACCACAAGGGGGCCGGGCAGAGATACGCAGTATTTT.

This clone was counted only a few times. The sample holds other DNA sequences that translate to the same CDR3. V and J are TRBV27 and TRBJ1-6, with 8 bases identical to TRBD1. This CDR3 spans 18 amino acids. V dropped 5 bases and J dropped 0; count of bases not matched to a gene: 9. The V gene's germline CDR1 is MNHEY and CDR2 SMNVEV (reference sequence). This chain's CDR3 is CASSLSRQGSSYNSPLHF. CDR3 DNA sequence: TGTGCCAGCAGTCTTTCTCGACAGGGGAGCTCCTATAATTCACCCCTCCACTTT.

The rearrangement links TRBV12-5 to TRBJ1-1; D remains ambiguous. The germline V gene has CDR1 LGHNT and CDR2 FRNRAP. V lost 5 bases and J lost 0, with 10 bases in between. CDR3 length: 14 amino acids. In DNA, the CDR3 is TGTGCTAGTGGTGAGGGAGTCATGAACACTGAAGCTTTCTTT. This codes for CASGEGVMNTEAFF. The variable domain in full, with the rest retrieved from reference TRBV12-5 and TRBJ1-1, is DARVTQTPRHKVTEMGQEVTMRCQPILGHNTVFWYRQTMMQGLELLAYFRNRAPLDDSGMPKDRFSAEMPDATLATLKIQPSEPRDSAVYFCASGEGVMNTEAFFGQGTRLTVV.

This clone was found once. This sequence joins TRBV7-2 and TRBJ2-3; no firm D call. With 3 bases removed from V and 4 bases from J, the gap between germline ends came to 8 bases. Per the germline V gene, CDR1 is SGHTA and CDR2 is FQGNSA. The CDR3 length is 13 residues. The CDR3 DNA sequence: TGTGCCAGCAGCTTTGTCTTAGCAGATACGCAGTATTTT. Translating it yields CASSFVLADTQYF.

The chain links TRBV9 to TRBJ1-1, with D perhaps TRBD1 (5 bases). The V gene lost 4 bases and the J gene lost 0 bases, with 10 bases spanning the gap. This CDR3 is built from 14 residues. CDR1 is SGDLS and CDR2 is YYNGEE in the germline V gene. CDR3 in DNA: TGTGCCAGCAGCTGGGGGGAGGTGAACACTGAAGCTTTCTTT. It is translated as CASSWGEVNTEAFF.

J is TRBJ2-1 and V is TRBV7-3; possible D gene TRBD2, 5 bases. The CDR3 has 15 residues. Per germline, CDR1 SGHTA and CDR2 FQGTGA. V lost 5 bases, J lost 0 bases, and 11 bases lay in between. CDR3 protein: CASSEDSSSYNEQFF. The CDR3 nucleotides are TGTGCCAGCAGCGAGGACTCAAGCTCCTACAATGAGCAGTTCTTC.

The chain has TRBV7-9 and TRBJ2-1, with D maybe TRBD1 (5 bases). The CDR3 runs to 15 residues. Germline V gene lookup returns CDR1 SEHNR and CDR2 FQNEAQ (reference sequence). The V end was cut by 5 bases, the J end by 4 bases, with 15 bases between. The CDR3 here is CASSEILTEYNEQFF. The CDR3, as DNA: TGTGCCAGCAGCGAGATCCTGACAGAGTACAATGAGCAGTTCTTC.

In DNA form, the CDR3 reads TGTGCCAGCAGCTCCCAGACAGGGTGGGAAAAACTGTTTTTT. Protein: CASSSQTGWEKLFF. The rearrangement uses TRBV7-8 and TRBJ1-4; TRBD1 agrees at 7 bases. V trimming: 4 bases; J trimming: 8 bases; junction bases outside the gene matches: 7. The CDR3 spans 14 residues. CDR1 is SGHVS, CDR2 FQNEAQ, per germline. The full variable domain, in which reference TRBV7-8 and TRBJ1-4 provide the parts outside the CDR3, is GAGVSQSPRYKVAKRGQDVALRCDPISGHVSLFWYQQALGQGPEFLTYFQNEAQLDKSGLPSDRFFAERPEGSVSTLKIQRTQQEDSAVYLCASSSQTGWEKLFFGSGTQLSVL.

This rearrangement joins TRBV6-5 to TRBJ2-7; TRBD2 matches 13 bases. V was clipped by 10 bases and J by 4 bases; unmatched bases: 7. Germline V CDR1 and CDR2: MNHEY, SVGAGI. The CDR3 has 14 residues. The CDR3 here is CATRRTSGRYEQYF. The DNA of the CDR3 is TGTGCCACCAGAAGGACTAGCGGGAGATACGAGCAGTACTTC.

Only a few counts were recorded for this clone. The chain recombines TRBV28 with TRBJ2-6; D is possibly TRBD1 (5 bases). V was pared by 6 bases and J by 2 bases, with 11 bases between. CDR1 and CDR2 (germline): MDHEN, SYDVKM. The CDR3 covers 15 residues. The CDR3 DNA reads TGTGCCAGCAGCCTCTCCAGGGCTGGGGCCAACGTCCTGACTTTC. This sequence encodes CASSLSRAGANVLTF.

The chain joins TRBV10-3 to TRBJ2-7; D gene uncertain. The CDR3 is 15 residues long. V was shortened by 4 bases and J by 2 bases, with 15 bases between the two germline ends. Germline values: CDR1 ENHRY, CDR2 SYGVKD. The CDR3 spells CAISGPESETYEQYF. CDR3 DNA: TGTGCCATCAGTGGGCCGGAGAGTGAGACCTACGAGCAGTACTTC.

The rearrangement joins TRBV7-6 to TRBJ2-3; tentative D call: TRBD1 (5 bases). The CDR3 is 14 amino acids. Germline loops: CDR1 SGHVS, CDR2 FNYEAQ. V lost 1 base and J lost 3, with 8 bases in between. The CDR3 nucleotides are TGTGCCAGCAGCTTAGGGGCAGGGACAGATACGCAGTATTTT. It codes for CASSLGAGTDTQYF.

This sequence joins TRBV3-1 (or the pseudogene TRBV3-2) and TRBJ1-2; D uncertain. Germline CDR1 and CDR2: LGHDT and YNNKEL (reference sequence). The CDR3 is 14 amino acids. Trimming cost V 0 bases and J 3 bases, with 8 bases left between them. The CDR3 loop is CASSQEPGYYGYTF. CDR3 DNA sequence: TGTGCCAGCAGCCAAGAACCGGGGTACTATGGCTACACCTTC.